The 16 T cell receptor beta chains in this list originate from one sample, sequenced in a study of blood T cells in healthy people across ages. Sample-barcoded 5' priming and a J-beta primer mix drove a second PCR of about 6 to 12 cycles. TCRdb recomputed calls from the 5' RACE reads with MiXCR, one row per CDR3 protein. The table lists under 950,000 distinct CDR3 sequences, approximately 21% of them singletons. Sequencing input: blood. The receptor source for this set is a man aged 70-80 years in good health.

V is TRBV2 and J is TRBJ2-3, with D perhaps TRBD1 (6 bases). This CDR3 comprises 13 residues. V gave up 10 bases and J gave up 4 bases, with 15 bases separating them. Germline CDR1 reads SNHLY; CDR2 reads FYNNEI. CDR3 region: CANTGIWADTQYF. The CDR3 coding sequence is TGTGCCAACACAGGGATCTGGGCAGATACGCAGTATTTT.

This clonotype was found a few times. V usage is TRBV5-1 and J usage is TRBJ2-3; 11 nucleotides align to TRBD2. The CDR3 is 18 amino acids. V lost 0 bases to trimming and J lost 4 bases; unmatched junction nucleotides: 10. From germline, CDR1 is SGHRS and CDR2 YFSETQ. The CDR3 DNA sequence: TGCGCCAGCAGCTTGGCCTTTGGTAGCGGGAGGGCCGCAGATACGCAGTATTTT. This encodes CASSLAFGSGRAADTQYF. Complete variable domain (other parts from reference TRBV5-1 and TRBJ2-3): KAGVTQTPRYLIKTRGQQVTLSCSPISGHRSVSWYQQTPGQGLQFLFEYFSETQRNKGNFPGRFSGRQFSNSRSEMNVSTLELGDSALYLCASSLAFGSGRAADTQYFGPGTRLTVL.

This clonotype was picked up a small number of times. The CDR3 is CASARGNDYEQYF. CDR3 coding DNA: TGCGCCAGCGCGCGGGGGAACGATTACGAGCAGTACTTC. J is TRBJ2-5 and V is TRBV10-1; 7 nucleotides line up with TRBD2. The J call may be wrong; the DNA end is better matched by TRBJ2-7. The CDR3 covers 13 residues. Germline CDR1 and CDR2: WNHNN and SYGVQD (reference sequence).

V gene TRBV11-3 combines with J gene TRBJ2-6, with D possibly being TRBD1 (5 bases). This CDR3 spans 17 amino acids. Trimming pared 8 bases from V and 0 bases from J, leaving 17 bases between. Looked up from germline, CDR1 is SGHNT and CDR2 is YENEEA. The CDR3 here is CASSLGRVSSGANVLTF. CDR3 coding DNA: TGTGCCAGCTCCCTTGGCAGGGTGAGCTCTGGGGCCAACGTCCTGACTTTC. The full variable domain, in which reference TRBV11-3 and TRBJ2-6 provide the parts outside the CDR3, is EAGVVQSPRYKIIEKKQPVAFWCNPISGHNTLYWYLQNLGQGPELLIRYENEEAVDDSQLPKDRFSAERLKGVDSTLKIQPAELGDSAVYLCASSLGRVSSGANVLTFGAGSRLTVL.

The chain uses TRBV20-1 and TRBJ2-5; D possibly matches TRBD1 or TRBD2 (5 bases each). From germline, CDR1 is DFQATT and CDR2 SNEGSKA (reference sequence). This CDR3 spans 15 amino acids. V lost 0 bases and J 4 bases, leaving 15 bases between the germline ends. This CDR3 reads CSARDRRGSLETQYF. Here the CDR3 DNA reads TGCAGTGCTAGAGATCGACGGGGCAGTCTAGAGACCCAGTACTTC.

DNA for the CDR3: TGTGCCAGCAGCCGCCGGGACAGGTCGATGGCTGAAGCTTTCTTT. This gives the protein CASSRRDRSMAEAFF. V gene TRBV7-8 combines with J gene TRBJ1-1, with 8 bases that match TRBD1. CDR1 is SGHVS and CDR2 is FQNEAQ in the germline V gene. The CDR3 length is 15 residues. V gave up 5 bases and J gave up 6 bases; unmatched junction bases: 11.

In this sample, this clonotype turned up a few times. This chain joins TRBV7-9 and TRBJ2-3, with 8 bases matching TRBD2. The V gene end was trimmed by 5 bases and the J gene end by 6 bases; junction bases not matched to a gene: 10. Germline V lookup: CDR1 SEHNR, CDR2 FQNEAQ (reference sequence). The CDR3 extends over 15 amino acids. DNA of the CDR3: TGTGCCAGCAGCAGCCCTAGCGGGCTGATGGATACGCAGTATTTT. This sequence encodes CASSSPSGLMDTQYF.

The chain recombines TRBV9 with TRBJ2-7, with 7 bases fitting TRBD1. From germline, CDR1 is SGDLS and CDR2 YYNGEE. The CDR3 extends over 15 amino acids. Trimming removed 4 bases from V and 0 bases from J; junction bases left unmatched: 7. The CDR3 nucleotides are TGTGCCAGCAGCCCCACAGGGGACCCCTCCTACGAGCAGTACTTC. It specifies CASSPTGDPSYEQYF.

This clonotype has more than one count but fewer than ten. The chain couples TRBV11-2 to TRBJ2-2, with D hard to call. This CDR3 is 15 amino acids long. Looked up from germline, CDR1 is SGHAT and CDR2 is FQNNGV. The V and J ends lost 2 bases and 4 bases respectively, with 11 bases between them. CDR3 sequence reads: CASSLTLRATGELFF. The CDR3 bases are TGTGCCAGCAGCTTAACTTTAAGGGCCACCGGGGAGCTGTTTTTT. Using reference TRBV11-2 and TRBJ2-2 for the parts outside the CDR3, the full variable domain is EAGVAQSPRYKIIEKRQSVAFWCNPISGHATLYWYQQILGQGPKLLIQFQNNGVVDDSQLPKDRFSAERLKGVDSTLKIQPAKLEDSAVYLCASSLTLRATGELFFGEGSRLTVL.

This clonotype has just a few counts. The CDR3 sequence is CASRSTGGLSNEQFF. The CDR3, as DNA: TGCGCCAGCAGGTCGACGGGAGGACTATCCAATGAGCAGTTCTTC. The chain employs TRBV5-1 and TRBJ2-1; 7 bases line up with TRBD2. Losses at the gene ends were 5 bases for V and 6 bases for J; bases not matched to a gene: 11. Germline V gene sequence: CDR1 SGHRS, CDR2 YFSETQ. The CDR3 is made up of 15 amino acids.

This clonotype was detected a few times. This chain connects TRBV5-1 to TRBJ2-5; D may be TRBD1 or TRBD2 (5 bases each). CDR1 SGHRS and CDR2 YFSETQ come from the germline V gene. The CDR3 totals 12 residues. Trimming took off 2 bases at V and 14 bases at J, with 16 bases between the two ends. As DNA, the CDR3 is TGCGCCAGCAGCTTCATGGGGGTCAGAGTATACTTC. It codes for CASSFMGVRVYF.

This clonotype turned up a few times. V is TRBV6-6 and J is TRBJ1-3; 7 bases are a match to TRBD1. The J segment lost 1 base and the V segment lost 6 bases, leaving 3 bases of the junction unmatched. This CDR3 spans 14 amino acids. The germline CDR1 and CDR2 sequences are MNHNY and SVGAGI (reference sequence). The CDR3 loop reads CASRETGSGNTIYF. CDR3 in DNA: TGTGCCAGCAGGGAGACAGGGTCTGGAAACACCATATATTTT.

In its sample, this clonotype was seen a few times. The chain recombines TRBV29-1 with TRBJ2-1; TRBD1 matches at 8 bases. Germline V gene data show CDR1 as SQVTM and CDR2 as ANQGSEA. V was clipped by 1 base and J by 10 bases; unmatched bases: 3. The CDR3 is 12 amino acids. The CDR3 loop is CSVEGQGKEQFF. The CDR3 DNA is TGCAGCGTTGAAGGACAGGGGAAGGAGCAGTTCTTC.

There are a few counts of this clonotype. The chain links TRBV7-9 to TRBJ2-7; D is possibly TRBD2 (5 bases). The length of the CDR3 is 13 residues. The V end was cut by 3 bases, the J end by 5 bases, with 11 bases between. CDR1 is SEHNR, CDR2 FQNEAQ, per germline (reference sequence). CDR3 amino acids: CASSFEGFDEQYF. The CDR3, as DNA: TGTGCCAGCAGCTTTGAGGGATTCGACGAGCAGTACTTC.

This clonotype showed up just a few times. Because the CDR3 is missing its conserved closing phenylalanine or tryptophan, this is likely a read error. The chain couples TRBV12-3 or TRBV12-4 to TRBJ2-5; possibly TRBD2 for D (6 bases). The J call may be mistaken, given a closer DNA end match to TRBJ2-1. The CDR3 extends over 13 amino acids. This chain's CDR3 is CASSQQHRGEQFL. Here the CDR3 DNA reads TGTGCCAGCAGTCAACAACACCGGGGGGAGCAGTTCCTC.

The CDR3 spells CASGFVGINEQFF. For the CDR3, the DNA is TGTGCTAGTGGTTTTGTGGGTATCAATGAGCAGTTCTTC. V is TRBV12-5 and J is TRBJ2-7; no firm D call. TRBJ2-1 explains the end of the DNA better; the J call may be wrong. Germline CDR1 reads LGHNT; CDR2 reads FRNRAP. The CDR3 loop spans 13 amino acids.